One and the same sample provided the 15 T cell receptor beta chains below, sequenced in a study of monozygotic twins with cystic fibrosis. TCRdb's table, derived via immunoSEQ multiplex PCR, lists solely in-frame clones and lacks some. Here the sample spans some 33,000 clones, about 93% being singletons. Specimen: blood. These receptors came from a boy aged 2 to 10 with cystic fibrosis.

The chain has TRBV5-4 and TRBJ2-1; D call uncertain. The CDR3 runs to 13 residues. Germline V gene lookup returns CDR1 SGHNT and CDR2 YYREEE (reference sequence). The V end was cut by 0 bases, the J end by 4 bases, with 5 bases between. The CDR3 loop is CASSLEEYNEQFF. The CDR3 DNA reads TGTGCCAGCAGCTTGGAGGAATACAATGAGCAGTTCTTC. Full variable domain (outside the CDR3, taken from reference TRBV5-4 and TRBJ2-1): ETGVTQSPTHLIKTRGQQVTLRCSSQSGHNTVSWYQQALGQGPQFIFQYYREEENGRGNFPPRFSGLQFPNYSSELNVNALELDDSALYLCASSLEEYNEQFFGPGTRLTVL.

V gene TRBV5-6 combines with J gene TRBJ1-6; D uncertain. V was trimmed by 2 bases and J by 11 bases, leaving 11 bases between them. Looked up from germline, CDR1 is SGHDT and CDR2 is YYEEEE. The CDR3 totals 13 residues. The CDR3 sequence is CASSLRPSPPLHF. DNA of the CDR3: TGTGCCAGCAGCTTACGGCCCTCTCCACCCCTCCACTTT.

This chain links TRBV6-5 with TRBJ2-3, with TRBD2 matching over 7 bases. The CDR3 contains 13 residues. Unmatched junction bases numbered 5, after V lost 7 bases and J lost 4 bases. Germline lookup yields CDR1 MNHEY and CDR2 SVGAGI. In DNA form, the CDR3 reads TGTGCCAGCACCTTTGGACTAGCAGATACGCAGTATTTT. Translated, it gives CASTFGLADTQYF.

This chain uses TRBV10-1 with TRBJ2-2; 9 bases line up with TRBD1. V lost 0 bases and J lost 6; bases outside the gene matches: 8. In germline, CDR1 is WNHNN, CDR2 SYGVQD (reference sequence). The CDR3 contains 17 residues. This CDR3 is CASSESRTGARAGELFF. The CDR3 nucleotides read TGCGCCAGCAGTGAGTCGAGGACAGGGGCAAGGGCCGGGGAGCTGTTTTTT.

The chain combines TRBV4-3 with TRBJ2-2, with a weak D call TRBD1 (5 bases). Trimming stripped 0 bases from V and 5 bases from J, with 7 bases between. The CDR3 spans 14 residues. The germline CDR1 and CDR2 sequences are LGHNA and YSLEER. The CDR3 is CASSQDRGTGELFF. In DNA form, the CDR3 reads TGCGCCAGCAGCCAAGATAGGGGAACCGGGGAGCTGTTTTTT.

This clone has a handful of counts. The chain recombines TRBV2 with TRBJ1-1, with D uncertain. The germline V and J ends were trimmed by 7 bases and 6 bases, with 15 bases remaining between them. The length of the CDR3 is 13 residues. The germline V gene encodes CDR1 SNHLY and CDR2 FYNNEI. CDR3: CASKRIKSAEAFF. For the CDR3, the DNA is TGTGCCAGCAAGCGGATCAAATCAGCTGAAGCTTTCTTT.

The V gene is TRBV25-1, the J gene TRBJ1-1; D uncertain. V was trimmed by 2 bases and J by 3 bases, leaving 4 bases between them. The germline V gene has CDR1 MGHDK and CDR2 SYGVNS. This CDR3 has 12 amino acids. The CDR3 nucleotides are TGTGCCAGCAGTGAAGCTCACACTGAAGCTTTCTTT. It is translated as CASSEAHTEAFF.

This CDR3 is CASRRQVGEKLFF. CDR3 nucleotides: TGCGCCAGCAGACGACAGGTCGGGGAAAAACTGTTTTTT. The chain employs TRBV4-3 and TRBJ1-4, with D possibly being TRBD1 (6 bases). CDR3 length equals 13 residues. Between the trimmed V and J ends, which lost 6 bases and 8 bases, there was a span of 13 bases. Germline V gene data show CDR1 as LGHNA and CDR2 as YSLEER.

The V gene is TRBV2, the J gene TRBJ1-5, with 9 bases identical to TRBD1. With 10 bases clipped from V and 4 bases from J, the junction kept 11 bases outside the gene matches. This CDR3 spans 15 amino acids. Germline V gene lookup returns CDR1 SNHLY and CDR2 FYNNEI. The CDR3 spells CATAPGQGANQPQHF. Written as DNA, the CDR3 is TGTGCCACCGCTCCGGGACAGGGCGCAAATCAGCCCCAGCATTTT. Filled out from reference TRBV2 and TRBJ1-5, the complete variable domain reads EPEVTQTPSHQVTQMGQEVILRCVPISNHLYFYWYRQILGQKVEFLVSFYNNEISEKSEIFDDQFSVERPDGSNFTLKIRSTKLEDSAMYFCATAPGQGANQPQHFGDGTRLSIL.

The CDR3 loop is CASSLLGMNTEAFF. The CDR3 nucleotides are TGTGCCAGCAGCTTACTGGGGATGAACACTGAAGCTTTCTTT. The chain is built from TRBV7-9 and TRBJ1-1; no definite D call. Trimming took 2 bases from V and 0 from J, leaving 7 bases between them. The CDR3 runs 14 residues. Germline CDR1 reads SEHNR; CDR2 reads FQNEAQ (reference sequence).

The chain combines TRBV6-5 with TRBJ2-5; D unclear. There are 12 residues in the CDR3. Germline V CDR1 and CDR2: MNHEY, SVGAGI. The V end lost 6 bases, the J end lost 1 base, and 6 bases lay between the germline ends. The CDR3 region has the DNA TGTGCCAGCAGCCGAAGCCAAGAGACCCAGTACTTC. It translates to CASSRSQETQYF.

In DNA form, the CDR3 reads TGCGCCAGCAGTCTCAACGGGACACCCGATCAGCCCCAGCATTTT. It encodes CASSLNGTPDQPQHF. V is TRBV5-1 and J is TRBJ1-5, with D perhaps TRBD1 (6 bases). Trimming cost V 5 bases and J 5 bases, with 17 bases left between them. Germline V gene lookup returns CDR1 SGHRS and CDR2 YFSETQ. CDR3 length: 15 amino acids.

The chain is built from TRBV13 and TRBJ2-2, with D maybe TRBD1 (6 bases). Germline V CDR1 and CDR2: PRHDT, FYEKMQ (reference sequence). The CDR3 spans 15 residues. Trimming removed 2 bases from V and 4 bases from J, with 11 bases in between. CDR3 sequence: CASSLWDTTTGELFF. The CDR3 DNA is TGTGCCAGCAGCTTATGGGACACCACCACCGGGGAGCTGTTTTTT.

As concerns this clone: Other nucleotide sequences in the sample specify the same CDR3. The chain carries TRBV5-6 and TRBJ2-5; D unclear. V was trimmed by 1 base and J by 5 bases, leaving 3 bases between them. In germline, CDR1 is SGHDT, CDR2 YYEEEE. The CDR3 is 11 residues long. CDR3 in amino acids: CASSLSETQYF. Here the CDR3 DNA reads TGTGCCAGCAGCTTGTCTGAGACCCAGTACTTC.

This chain joins TRBV2 and TRBJ1-3, with D uncertain. CDR3 length: 13 residues. The germline CDR1 and CDR2 sequences are SNHLY and FYNNEI. V shed 7 bases and J shed 2 bases, with 9 bases lying between them. CDR3: CASTRATGNTIYF. The CDR3 coding sequence is TGTGCCAGCACTCGGGCAACTGGAAACACCATATATTTT.